The rows below give T cell receptor beta chains drawn from one sample of a study of shared clonotypes between healthy human individuals. Sequencing used immunoSEQ multiplex PCR; TCRdb keeps in-frame clones, though not all of them. The sample shows roughly 490,000 clones, 70% to 85% of them seen only once. Sequencing was performed on PBMCs. Receptors were obtained from a woman in her 40s in good health. Some clones in this sample may be carry-over from other donors' samples. Both conserved end residues are part of each CDR3. The D gene is left open where the match is weak. The size entry is marked missing in some rows and otherwise reads once, few, many or a size class.

J: TRBJ2-2
V: TRBV28
size: -
D: -
CDR3: CASSLSGEGAGELFF
DNA: TGTGCCAGCAGTTTGAGCGGAGAGGGCGCCGGGGAGCTGTTTTTT

J: TRBJ1-5
V: TRBV30
size: many
D: TRBD1
CDR3: CAWAHRGNYNQPQHF
DNA: TGTGCCTGGGCCCACAGGGGTAATTACAATCAGCCCCAGCATTTT

J: TRBJ2-1
V: TRBV28
size: many
D: TRBD2
CDR3: CASITGGRAYNEQFF
DNA: TGTGCCAGCATCACGGGCGGGAGGGCCTACAATGAGCAGTTCTTC

J: TRBJ2-7
V: TRBV28
size: -
D: TRBD1
CDR3: CASSSGTGAPYEQYF
DNA: TGTGCCAGCAGTTCCGGGACAGGGGCCCCCTACGAGCAGTACTTC

J: TRBJ1-4
V: TRBV2
size: once
D: -
CDR3: CASSISQWAKLFF
DNA: TGTGCCAGCTCAATTTCGCAGTGGGCCAAACTGTTTTTT

J: TRBJ1-2
V: TRBV4-1
size: -
D: TRBD1
CDR3: CASSHLNRGDYGYTF
DNA: TGCGCCAGCAGCCACCTCAACAGGGGAGACTATGGCTACACCTTC

J: TRBJ2-3
V: TRBV7-2
size: -
D: -
CDR3: CASSLGSLAFTDTQYF
DNA: TGTGCCAGCAGCTTAGGGTCTCTAGCGTTCACAGATACGCAGTATTTT

J: TRBJ2-1
V: TRBV5-6
size: -
D: -
CDR3: CASSLSGMSSYNEQFF
DNA: TGTGCCAGCAGCTTGTCAGGGATGAGCTCCTACAATGAGCAGTTCTTC

J: TRBJ1-4
V: TRBV5-4
size: -
D: -
CDR3: CASSGNSDEKLFF
DNA: TGTGCCAGCAGCGGAAACAGCGATGAAAAACTGTTTTTT

J: TRBJ2-7
V: TRBV7-8
size: few
D: -
CDR3: CASTSQPGLSSYEQYF
DNA: TGTGCCAGCACCTCCCAACCGGGACTTTCGTCCTACGAGCAGTACTTC

J: TRBJ1-1
V: TRBV11-2
size: -
D: -
CDR3: CASSLVGYGTEAFF
DNA: TGTGCCAGCAGCTTAGTGGGATATGGCACTGAAGCTTTCTTT

J: TRBJ2-7
V: TRBV5-4
size: -
D: TRBD2
CDR3: CASSTGTSGPYEQYF
DNA: TGTGCCAGCAGCACTGGGACTAGCGGGCCCTACGAGCAGTACTTC

J: TRBJ1-1
V: TRBV2
size: -
D: -
CDR3: CASRLQGGTEAFF
DNA: TGTGCCAGCAGACTACAGGGTGGCACTGAAGCTTTCTTT

J: TRBJ1-2
V: TRBV28
size: -
D: TRBD1
CDR3: CAIQTGGVYGYTF
DNA: TGTGCCATCCAGACAGGGGGCGTCTATGGCTACACCTTC

J: TRBJ2-7
V: TRBV7-2
size: -
D: -
CDR3: CASSPEGGSGYEQYF
DNA: TGTGCCAGCAGCCCCGAGGGGGGTTCGGGGTACGAGCAGTACTTC

J: TRBJ2-6
V: TRBV27
size: few
D: -
CDR3: CASSLKGRGANVLTF
DNA: TGTGCCAGCAGTTTAAAGGGACGTGGGGCCAACGTCCTGACTTTC

J: TRBJ2-5
V: TRBV29-1
size: -
D: -
CDR3: CSVEVARKTQYF
DNA: TGCAGCGTTGAAGTGGCTAGAAAGACCCAGTACTTC

J: TRBJ1-1
V: TRBV5-1
size: -
D: -
CDR3: CASSPGEGTEAFF
DNA: TGCGCCAGCAGCCCGGGGGAAGGAACTGAAGCTTTCTTT

J: TRBJ2-7
V: TRBV19
size: -
D: -
CDR3: CARGGGARWEQYF
DNA: TGTGCCAGAGGGGGGGGAGCCAGGTGGGAGCAGTACTTC

J: TRBJ1-5
V: TRBV28
size: -
D: TRBD1
CDR3: CASTRDRGKVQPQHF
DNA: TGTGCCAGCACCAGGGACAGGGGTAAGGTTCAGCCCCAGCATTTT

J: TRBJ2-5
V: TRBV28
size: -
D: TRBD1
CDR3: CASRGTGQETQYF
DNA: TGTGCCAGCAGGGGGACAGGCCAAGAGACCCAGTACTTC

J: TRBJ1-5
V: TRBV28
size: once
D: -
CDR3: CASSIDRINQPQHF
DNA: TGTGCCAGCAGTATTGACAGGATCAATCAGCCCCAGCATTTT

J: TRBJ2-3
V: TRBV6-1
size: -
D: -
CDR3: CASSEAHGSHTDTQYF
DNA: TGTGCCAGCAGTGAAGCGCATGGGTCTCACACAGATACGCAGTATTTT

J: TRBJ1-1
V: TRBV28
size: few
D: TRBD1
CDR3: CASSEVVTGSNTEAFF
DNA: TGTGCCAGCAGCGAGGTAGTGACAGGGTCGAACACTGAAGCTTTCTTT

J: TRBJ2-1
V: TRBV5-6
size: few
D: TRBD1
CDR3: CASSLTPGQGGNEQFF
DNA: TGTGCCAGCAGCTTGACCCCGGGACAGGGCGGCAATGAGCAGTTCTTC

J: TRBJ2-7
V: TRBV29-1
size: -
D: TRBD2
CDR3: CSASGGPPLEQYF
DNA: TGCAGCGCCTCGGGAGGGCCTCCCCTCGAGCAGTACTTC

J: TRBJ2-7
V: TRBV6-6
size: -
D: TRBD1
CDR3: CASSPGGYEQYF
DNA: TGTGCCAGCAGCCCAGGGGGCTACGAGCAGTACTTC

J: TRBJ2-6
V: TRBV25-1
size: once
D: -
CDR3: CASTGANVLTF
DNA: TGTGCCAGCACTGGGGCCAACGTCCTGACTTTC

J: TRBJ2-7
V: TRBV30
size: -
D: TRBD2
CDR3: CAWSTPRGSGNLSYEQYF
DNA: TGTGCCTGGAGTACCCCCCGTGGTAGCGGGAATCTCTCCTACGAGCAGTACTTC

J: TRBJ2-1
V: TRBV6-1
size: -
D: TRBD2
CDR3: CASSNLAGGFSEQFF
DNA: TGTGCCAGCAGTAACCTAGCGGGAGGTTTTAGTGAGCAGTTCTTC

J: TRBJ2-3
V: TRBV11-1
size: -
D: TRBD1
CDR3: CASSLGQSTDTQYF
DNA: TGTGCCAGCAGCCTGGGACAGAGCACAGATACGCAGTATTTT

J: TRBJ1-5
V: TRBV27
size: -
D: -
CDR3: CASSPGFFEGQPQHF
DNA: TGTGCCAGCAGTCCGGGGTTTTTCGAGGGCCAGCCCCAGCATTTT

J: TRBJ2-1
V: TRBV19
size: once
D: TRBD2
CDR3: CASSIGAGVYNEQFF
DNA: TGTGCCAGTAGTATCGGAGCGGGGGTATACAATGAGCAGTTCTTC

J: TRBJ2-2
V: TRBV14
size: -
D: TRBD2
CDR3: CASSRSSGRASGELFF
DNA: TGTGCCAGCAGCCGATCTAGCGGGAGGGCCTCCGGGGAGCTGTTTTTT

J: TRBJ2-1
V: TRBV29-1
size: few
D: TRBD2
CDR3: CSVEARLAGGEQFF
DNA: TGCAGCGTTGAAGCCAGACTAGCGGGAGGGGAGCAGTTCTTC

J: TRBJ1-5
V: TRBV2
size: -
D: -
CDR3: CASRGVFSNQPQHF
DNA: TGTGCCAGCAGGGGGGTCTTTAGCAATCAGCCCCAGCATTTT

J: TRBJ2-3
V: TRBV7-2
size: -
D: TRBD2
CDR3: CASSLSGMVTDTQYF
DNA: TGTGCCAGCAGCCTTAGCGGGATGGTCACAGATACGCAGTATTTT